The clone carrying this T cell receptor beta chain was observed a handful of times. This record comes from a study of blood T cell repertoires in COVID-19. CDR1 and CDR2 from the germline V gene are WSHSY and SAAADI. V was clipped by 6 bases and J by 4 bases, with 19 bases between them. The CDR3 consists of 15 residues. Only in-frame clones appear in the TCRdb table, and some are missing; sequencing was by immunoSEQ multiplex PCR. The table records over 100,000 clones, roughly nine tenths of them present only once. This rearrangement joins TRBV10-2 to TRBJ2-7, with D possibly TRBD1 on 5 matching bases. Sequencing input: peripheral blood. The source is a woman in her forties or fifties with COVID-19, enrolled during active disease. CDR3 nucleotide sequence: TGCGCCAGCAGGGACAACGTTTTCGGGTTATACGAGCAGTACTTC. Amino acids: CASRDNVFGLYEQYF.